A single sample is the source of the 14 T cell receptor beta chains below, sequenced in a study of early stage breast cancer tumors. The assay was immunoSEQ multiplex PCR, and TCRdb's table has in-frame clones only and misses some. This sample carries roughly 6,200 clones, around 84% of them seen once, and the ten largest clones take 11%. The sample taken for sequencing was normal breast tissue next to the tumor. These receptors were taken from a person aged 65 to 79 with breast cancer.

This chain connects TRBV7-2 to TRBJ1-5; no reliable D call. CDR1 is SGHTA and CDR2 is FQGNSA in the germline V gene. The CDR3 extends over 15 amino acids. The V end was cut by 3 bases, the J end by 1 base, with 10 bases between. This chain's CDR3 is CASSFSSGSNQPQHF. The DNA of the CDR3 is TGTGCCAGCAGCTTTTCTAGCGGAAGCAATCAGCCCCAGCATTTT.

This chain uses TRBV6-5 with TRBJ1-4; TRBD1 matches 9 bases. V was clipped by 5 bases and J by 7 bases; unmatched bases: 5. The germline gives CDR1 MNHEY, CDR2 SVGAGI. The CDR3 contains 14 residues. CDR3 in DNA: TGTGCCAGCAGTGCCGACAGGGGGTCTGAAAAACTGTTTTTT. It encodes CASSADRGSEKLFF.

This clone is a singleton in its sample. The chain recombines TRBV30 with TRBJ1-3; no reliable D call. The CDR3 is 15 amino acids. V was shortened by 5 bases and J by 2 bases, with 16 bases between the two germline ends. CDR1 GTSNPN and CDR2 SVGIG come from the germline V gene (reference sequence). The CDR3 nucleotides read TGTGCCTGGGGGCTGGGAGGGTACCCTGGAAACACCATATATTTT. Encoded protein: CAWGLGGYPGNTIYF.

V and J are TRBV7-2 and TRBJ2-1; D uncertain. CDR3 length: 15 residues. Germline assignment: CDR1 SGHTA and CDR2 FQGNSA. Trimming cost V 5 bases and J 4 bases, with 15 bases left between them. The DNA for the CDR3 is TGTGCCAGCAGCCAAAGTACGCAACTTTACAATGAGCAGTTCTTC. Its translation is CASSQSTQLYNEQFF. Full variable domain (outside the CDR3, taken from reference TRBV7-2 and TRBJ2-1): GAGVSQSPSNKVTEKGKDVELRCDPISGHTALYWYRQSLGQGLEFLIYFQGNSAPDKSGLPSDRFSAERTGGSVSTLTIQRTQQEDSAVYLCASSQSTQLYNEQFFGPGTRLTVL.

V usage is TRBV4-3 and J usage is TRBJ1-5, with TRBD1 identical over 9 bases. J was trimmed by 6 bases and V by 1 base; bases with no gene match: 4. This CDR3 spans 15 amino acids. Germline V gene lookup returns CDR1 LGHNA and CDR2 YSLEER. Here the CDR3 reads CASSQAGTGPQPQHF. In DNA, the CDR3 is TGCGCCAGCAGCCAAGCCGGGACAGGGCCTCAGCCCCAGCATTTT.

The chain combines TRBV10-2 with TRBJ1-2; a possible D gene is TRBD1 (5 bases). This CDR3 contains 17 residues. From germline, CDR1 is WSHSY and CDR2 SAAADI. V lost 0 bases, J lost 3 bases, and 17 bases lay in between. The CDR3, as DNA: TGCGCCAGCAGTGAGTCCCCCGGACACTCTGGGGACTATGGCTACACCTTC. It encodes CASSESPGHSGDYGYTF.

This chain connects TRBV7-2 to TRBJ2-7, with 14 nucleotides matching TRBD2. The CDR3 runs to 16 residues. Germline V gene sequence: CDR1 SGHTA, CDR2 FQGNSA. With V trimmed by 3 bases and J by 4 bases, 5 bases remained unmatched. DNA for the CDR3: TGTGCCAGCAGCTTCCCGGGACTAGCGGGGGATTACGAGCAGTACTTC. The encoded protein is CASSFPGLAGDYEQYF. Together with reference TRBV7-2 and TRBJ2-7, the CDR3 gives the full variable domain: GAGVSQSPSNKVTEKGKDVELRCDPISGHTALYWYRQSLGQGLEFLIYFQGNSAPDKSGLPSDRFSAERTGGSVSTLTIQRTQQEDSAVYLCASSFPGLAGDYEQYFGPGTRLTVT.

The chain links TRBV19 to TRBJ2-6; tentative D call: TRBD1 (7 bases). CDR3 size: 17 residues. Germline CDR1 and CDR2: LNHDA and SQIVND (reference sequence). V shed 5 bases and J shed 0 bases, with 14 bases lying between them. The CDR3 coding sequence is TGTGCCAGTAGTTTAGGCAGGGGGGCCTCTGGGGCCAACGTCCTGACTTTC. Translated: CASSLGRGASGANVLTF.

J is TRBJ2-1 and V is TRBV4-3; TRBD1 agrees at 7 bases. There are 14 residues in the CDR3. V shed 2 bases and J 8 bases; nucleotides not matched to a gene: 6. Per germline, CDR1 LGHNA and CDR2 YSLEER. CDR3 in amino acids: CASSQSRGRDEQFF. The CDR3 DNA is TGCGCCAGCAGCCAAAGTAGGGGGCGGGATGAGCAGTTCTTC.

The rearrangement uses TRBV7-8 and TRBJ2-7; 8 bases are shared with TRBD2. The CDR3 is 15 amino acids. Losses at the gene ends were 1 base for V and 3 bases for J; bases not matched to a gene: 5. Germline CDR1 reads SGHVS; CDR2 reads FQNEAQ. The DNA for the CDR3 is TGTGCCAGCAGCTTAGGTCGGGGGGGATACTACGAGCAGTACTTC. The encoded protein is CASSLGRGGYYEQYF.

The CDR3 DNA is TGTGCCAGCAGCCCCCACGATGCCACGGTGAACACTGAAGCTTTCTTT. It translates to CASSPHDATVNTEAFF. The chain recombines TRBV9 with TRBJ1-1; D not resolved. V was trimmed by 4 bases and J by 0 bases, leaving 16 bases between them. CDR3 length: 16 amino acids. From germline, CDR1 is SGDLS and CDR2 YYNGEE.

This chain links TRBV23-1 with TRBJ2-5; no firm D call. TRBV23-1 is annotated as an ORF whose role is uncertain. V was shortened by 0 bases and J by 4 bases, with 15 bases between the two germline ends. This CDR3 has 16 residues. CDR3 amino acids: CASSQSESYGRETQYF. The CDR3 DNA follows: TGCGCCAGCAGTCAATCAGAATCATACGGTCGAGAGACCCAGTACTTC.

As regards this clone: Mismatch with germline at one junction end may stem from a read error. V gene TRBV5-6 combines with J gene TRBJ1-6, with D perhaps matching TRBD1 (6 bases). Germline values: CDR1 SGHDT, CDR2 YYEEEE. CDR3 length equals 12 residues. The CDR3 sequence: CASDPGDGLGLF. DNA for the CDR3: TGTGCCAGCGACCCAGGGGACGGGCTGGGTTTGTTT.

V gene TRBV9 combines with J gene TRBJ2-2, with 9 bases that match TRBD1. The CDR3 loop spans 16 amino acids. V shed 3 bases and J 3 bases; nucleotides not matched to a gene: 6. The germline V gene has CDR1 SGDLS and CDR2 YYNGEE. CDR3 sequence reads: CASSAGTGWDTGELFF. The CDR3 DNA sequence: TGTGCCAGCAGCGCCGGGACAGGGTGGGACACCGGGGAGCTGTTTTTT.